The TCR beta chain described here comes from a study of blood T cells in healthy people across ages. Together with a sample-barcoded 5' primer, a J-beta primer mix was included in a second PCR lasting about 7 to 12 cycles. A single record per CDR3 protein comes from TCRdb applying MiXCR to the 5' RACE reads. The sample yields hundreds of thousands of distinct CDR3 sequences, about 28% seen once. J lost 5 bases, V lost 2 bases, and 11 bases had no gene match. The CDR3 has 16 residues. The germline V gene encodes CDR1 SGHTA and CDR2 FQGNSA. Sample: blood. This chain joins TRBV7-2 and TRBJ1-1; TRBD1 matches at 7 bases. This receptor was taken from a woman over 75 in good health. The CDR3 coding sequence is TGTGCCAGCAGCTTACACGTGCAGGGGGGAAGGACTGAAGCTTTCTTT. As protein: CASSLHVQGGRTEAFF.